This note documents a single TCR beta chain sequence. This sample stems from a study of control samples from healthy donors and cancer patients. Trimming stripped 6 bases from V and 5 bases from J, with 10 bases between. Germline V gene lookup returns CDR1 DFQATT and CDR2 SNEGSKA (reference sequence). The length of the CDR3 is 11 residues. Method: immunoSEQ multiplex PCR; TCRdb's copy keeps in-frame clones and lacks some. The sample carries around 99,000 clones, approximately 90% recorded once. The V call is TRBV20-1, the J call TRBJ1-1; perhaps TRBD1 as D (5 bases). The source material was blood. The sequence was collected from a woman aged 45-65 years in good health. The CDR3 reads CSAWGDTEAFF. The DNA for the CDR3 is TGCAGTGCGTGGGGGGATACTGAAGCTTTCTTT.